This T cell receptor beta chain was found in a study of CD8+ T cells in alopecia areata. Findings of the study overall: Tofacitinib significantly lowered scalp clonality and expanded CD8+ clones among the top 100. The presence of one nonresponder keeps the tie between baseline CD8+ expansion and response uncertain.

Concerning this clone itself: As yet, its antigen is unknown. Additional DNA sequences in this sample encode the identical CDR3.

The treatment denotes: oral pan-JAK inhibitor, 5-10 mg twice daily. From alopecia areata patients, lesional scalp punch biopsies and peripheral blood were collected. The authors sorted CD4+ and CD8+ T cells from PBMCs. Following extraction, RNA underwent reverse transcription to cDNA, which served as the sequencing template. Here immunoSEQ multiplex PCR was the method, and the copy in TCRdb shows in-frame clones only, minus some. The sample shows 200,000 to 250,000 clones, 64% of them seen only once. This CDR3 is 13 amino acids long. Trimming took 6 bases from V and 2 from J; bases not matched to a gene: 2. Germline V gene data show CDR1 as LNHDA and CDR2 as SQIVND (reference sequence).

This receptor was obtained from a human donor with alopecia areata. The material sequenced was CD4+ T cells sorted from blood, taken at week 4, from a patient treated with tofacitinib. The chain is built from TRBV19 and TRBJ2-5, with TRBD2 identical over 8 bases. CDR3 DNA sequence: TGTGCCAGTAGGGAGCGGGGGCAAGAGACCCAGTACTTC. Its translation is CASRERGQETQYF.